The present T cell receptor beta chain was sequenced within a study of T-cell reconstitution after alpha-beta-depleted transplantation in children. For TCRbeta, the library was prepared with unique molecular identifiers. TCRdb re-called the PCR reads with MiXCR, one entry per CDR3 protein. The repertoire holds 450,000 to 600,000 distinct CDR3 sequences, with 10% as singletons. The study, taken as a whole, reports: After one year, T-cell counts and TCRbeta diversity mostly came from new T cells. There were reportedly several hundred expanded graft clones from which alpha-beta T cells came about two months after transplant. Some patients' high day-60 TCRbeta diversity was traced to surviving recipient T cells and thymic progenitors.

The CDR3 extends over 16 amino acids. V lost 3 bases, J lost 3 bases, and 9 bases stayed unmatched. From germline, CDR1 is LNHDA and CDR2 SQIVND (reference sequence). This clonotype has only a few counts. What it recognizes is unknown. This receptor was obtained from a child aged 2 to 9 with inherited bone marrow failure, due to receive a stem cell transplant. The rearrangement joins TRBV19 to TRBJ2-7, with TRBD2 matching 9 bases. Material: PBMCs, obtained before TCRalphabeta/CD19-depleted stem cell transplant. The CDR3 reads CASSIGTSLGHYEQYF. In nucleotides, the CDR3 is TGTGCCAGTAGTATCGGGACTAGCTTGGGACACTACGAGCAGTACTTC.